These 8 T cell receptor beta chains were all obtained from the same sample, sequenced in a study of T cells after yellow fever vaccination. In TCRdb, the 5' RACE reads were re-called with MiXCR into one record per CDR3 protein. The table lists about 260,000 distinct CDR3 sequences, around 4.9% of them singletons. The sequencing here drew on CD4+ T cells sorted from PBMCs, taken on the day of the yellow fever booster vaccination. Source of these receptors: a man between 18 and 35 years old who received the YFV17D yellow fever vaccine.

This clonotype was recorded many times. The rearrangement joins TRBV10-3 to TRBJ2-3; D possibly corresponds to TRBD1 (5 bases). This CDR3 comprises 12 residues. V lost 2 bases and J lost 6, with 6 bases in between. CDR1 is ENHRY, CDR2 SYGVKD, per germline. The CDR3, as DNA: TGTGCCATCAGTGAGGGGGCCGATACGCAGTATTTT. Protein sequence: CAISEGADTQYF.

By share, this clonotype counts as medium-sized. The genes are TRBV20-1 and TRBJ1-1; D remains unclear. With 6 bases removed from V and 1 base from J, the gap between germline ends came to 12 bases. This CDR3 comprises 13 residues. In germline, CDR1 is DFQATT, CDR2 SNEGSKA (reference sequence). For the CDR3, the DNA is TGCAGTGCCCCCAGTGTGGCGAACACTGAAGCTTTCTTT. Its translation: CSAPSVANTEAFF.

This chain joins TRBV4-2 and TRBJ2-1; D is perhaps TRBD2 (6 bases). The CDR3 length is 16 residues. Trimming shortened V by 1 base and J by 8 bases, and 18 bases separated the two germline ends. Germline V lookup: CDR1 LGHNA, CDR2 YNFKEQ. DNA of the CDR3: TGTGCCAGCAGCCAAGGTAAAGGAGGGGCGATACATGAGCAGTTCTTC. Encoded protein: CASSQGKGGAIHEQFF.

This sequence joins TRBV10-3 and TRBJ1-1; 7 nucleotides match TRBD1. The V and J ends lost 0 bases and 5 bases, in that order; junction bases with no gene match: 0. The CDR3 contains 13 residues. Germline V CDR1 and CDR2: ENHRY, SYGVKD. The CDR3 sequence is CAISESTGTEAFF. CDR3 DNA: TGTGCCATCAGTGAGTCGACAGGGACTGAAGCTTTCTTT.

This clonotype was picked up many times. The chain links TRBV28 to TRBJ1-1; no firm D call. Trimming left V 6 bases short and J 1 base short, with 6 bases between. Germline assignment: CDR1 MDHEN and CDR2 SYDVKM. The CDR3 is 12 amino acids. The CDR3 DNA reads TGTGCCAGCAGGCTGACGAACACTGAAGCTTTCTTT. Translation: CASRLTNTEAFF.

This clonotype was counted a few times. The CDR3 DNA reads TGCAGTGCCCCGGACACCCTGGGCACTGAAGCTTTCTTT. This codes for CSAPDTLGTEAFF. The chain combines TRBV20-1 with TRBJ1-1; D possibly corresponds to TRBD1 (5 bases). The V gene lost 6 bases and the J gene lost 4 bases, with 15 bases spanning the gap. The CDR3 contains 13 residues. Per the germline V gene, CDR1 is DFQATT and CDR2 is SNEGSKA (reference sequence).

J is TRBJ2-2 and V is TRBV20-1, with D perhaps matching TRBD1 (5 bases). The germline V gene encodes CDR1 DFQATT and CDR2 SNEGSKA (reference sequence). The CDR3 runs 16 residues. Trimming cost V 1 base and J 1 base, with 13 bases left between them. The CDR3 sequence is CSARGPGQGNTGELFF. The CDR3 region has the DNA TGCAGTGCTAGAGGTCCTGGGCAGGGGAACACCGGGGAGCTGTTTTTT.

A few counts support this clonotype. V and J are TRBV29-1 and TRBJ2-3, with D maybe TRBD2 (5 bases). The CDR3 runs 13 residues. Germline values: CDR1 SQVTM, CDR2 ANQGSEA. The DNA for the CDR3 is TGCAGAGTCGCCGGGCGGGTCACAGATACGCAGTATTTT. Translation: CRVAGRVTDTQYF.